These 20 T cell receptor beta chains were sequenced from one sample in a study of spatial heterogeneity in lung cancer. A single record per CDR3 protein comes from TCRdb applying MiXCR to the 5' RACE reads. Among 2,000 or so distinct CDR3 sequences, over 7% were seen once, and the ten largest hold 22%. The time point denotes: sample taken at primary tumor resection. Whole RNA, isolated from tumor, nontumor lung or frozen PBMC, was sequenced without prior sorting. The source material was normal lung tissue next to the tumor, sampled at surgery. All receptors derive from a male donor with early-stage non-small cell lung cancer.

This clonotype appeared many times. This beta chain lies outside the target of a library built for alpha chains; its clone size means little. This chain connects TRBV7-9 to TRBJ2-5; D is perhaps TRBD2 (5 bases). With 5 bases removed from V and 4 bases from J, the gap between germline ends came to 14 bases. The CDR3 sequence is 14 residues long. Germline lookup yields CDR1 SEHNR and CDR2 FQNEAQ (reference sequence). The CDR3 DNA sequence: TGTGCCAGCAGCCAAGTGGCACTAGGAGAGACCCAGTACTTC. It specifies CASSQVALGETQYF.

This clonotype is deemed medium-sized. This beta chain is a stray sequence in a library constructed for alpha chains; its clone size is not meaningful. This chain links TRBV7-2 with TRBJ2-7; the match to TRBD2 covers 7 bases. Germline-derived CDR1 and CDR2 are SGHTA and FQGNSA. The CDR3 contains 13 residues. V dropped 4 bases and J dropped 4; count of bases not matched to a gene: 4. The CDR3, as DNA: TGTGCCAGCAGCTCCAACGGGGGGTACGAGCAGTACTTC. Its protein is CASSSNGGYEQYF. Full variable domain (outside the CDR3, taken from reference TRBV7-2 and TRBJ2-7): GAGVSQSPSNKVTEKGKDVELRCDPISGHTALYWYRQSLGQGLEFLIYFQGNSAPDKSGLPSDRFSAERTGGSVSTLTIQRTQQEDSAVYLCASSSNGGYEQYFGPGTRLTVT.

With regard to this clonotype: With the library built for alpha chains, this beta chain is off target and its frequency is not meaningful. In DNA, the CDR3 is TGTGCCAGCTCAGAAATCCAGGGAGAAGCTTTCTTT. Protein product: CASSEIQGEAFF. The chain employs TRBV18 and TRBJ1-1, with TRBD1 as a possible D gene (5 bases). The V and J ends lost 5 bases and 8 bases respectively, with 12 bases between them. The CDR3 contains 12 residues. Germline V gene sequence: CDR1 KGHSH, CDR2 LQKENI.

This clonotype is classed as medium-sized. This beta chain is a stray sequence in a library constructed for alpha chains; its clone size is not meaningful. CDR3 DNA: TGTGCCAGCAGCCCCTTCCGGACTTTACAAGAGACCCAGTACTTC. Amino acid sequence: CASSPFRTLQETQYF. The chain uses TRBV7-2 and TRBJ2-5, with a tentative D call TRBD2 (5 bases). Germline CDR1 and CDR2: SGHTA and FQGNSA. This CDR3 region has 15 residues. V was clipped by 5 bases and J by 2 bases, with 15 bases between them.

This clonotype is labeled as hyperexpanded. This beta chain is an off-target read within a library intended for alpha chains, so its frequency means little. The chain employs TRBV20-1 and TRBJ2-1, with TRBD2 matching over 7 bases. The V segment lost 6 bases and the J segment 6 bases; nucleotides outside the gene matches: 11. CDR1 is DFQATT, CDR2 SNEGSKA, per germline (reference sequence). The CDR3 has 14 amino acids. CDR3 sequence (DNA): TGCAGTGCCCCCGCGCCGGGAGGAAGCAATGAGCAGTTCTTC. Protein sequence: CSAPAPGGSNEQFF.

This clonotype is large (0.1 to 1%) within its sample. Little can be read into the size of this beta chain, an off-target read in a library designed for alpha chains. V is TRBV29-1 and J is TRBJ2-7, with D possibly matching TRBD1 (6 bases). V lost 7 bases and J lost 2, with 24 bases in between. Germline values: CDR1 SQVTM, CDR2 ANQGSEA. The CDR3 loop spans 16 amino acids. The CDR3 spells CSATGMGAGIPYEQYF. CDR3 in DNA: TGCAGCGCCACGGGGATGGGGGCAGGGATCCCCTACGAGCAGTACTTC.

Many counts were recorded for this clonotype. The library was designed around alpha chains, so this beta chain is a stray read whose abundance carries little weight. The gene calls are TRBV7-8 and TRBJ2-6; 9 nucleotides match TRBD1. V trimming: 5 bases; J trimming: 0 bases; junction bases outside the gene matches: 8. Germline values: CDR1 SGHVS, CDR2 FQNEAQ. CDR3 length equals 18 residues. CDR3 loop: CASSLRDRANSGANVLTF. The CDR3 coding sequence is TGTGCCAGCAGCCTCCGGGACAGGGCTAACTCTGGGGCCAACGTCCTGACTTTC.

This clonotype was seen only a few times. A library prepared for alpha chains yielded this beta chain as an off-target read; its size is of little meaning. The chain uses TRBV20-1 and TRBJ2-7; D gene uncertain. This CDR3 spans 13 amino acids. V was pared by 1 base and J by 2 bases, with 9 bases between. Germline V lookup: CDR1 DFQATT, CDR2 SNEGSKA (reference sequence). The CDR3 protein is CSARGTQTYEQYF. CDR3 DNA sequence: TGCAGTGCTAGAGGGACCCAGACCTACGAGCAGTACTTC.

In this sample, this clonotype turned up a few times. Little can be read into the size of this beta chain, an off-target read in a library designed for alpha chains. The J gene is TRBJ1-1, the V gene TRBV11-1, with 7 bases matching TRBD1. CDR1 is SGHAT and CDR2 is FQDESV in the germline V gene (reference sequence). With 0 bases clipped from V and 11 bases from J, the junction kept 3 bases outside the gene matches. The length of the CDR3 is 12 residues. CDR3 nucleotides: TGTGCCAGCAGCTTAGCCGACAGGGTTGCTTTCTTT. Residues: CASSLADRVAFF.

By share of the sample, this clonotype is large. This beta chain represents an off-target read in a library built for alpha chains; its size is of limited meaning. V usage is TRBV7-2 and J usage is TRBJ1-1, with no clear D. The CDR3 runs to 14 residues. The V and J ends lost 3 bases and 5 bases respectively, with 13 bases between them. CDR1 and CDR2 (germline): SGHTA, FQGNSA. CDR3 region: CASSFKGAGTEAFF. CDR3 nucleotide sequence: TGTGCCAGCAGCTTTAAGGGAGCCGGAACTGAAGCTTTCTTT.

This clonotype is labeled as medium-sized. This beta chain is an unintended read in a library built for alpha chains; its size means little. V is TRBV6-2 or TRBV6-3 and J is TRBJ2-1, with TRBD2 as a possible D gene (5 bases). V lost 6 bases and J lost 1, with 10 bases in between. Germline V gene sequence: CDR1 MNHEY, CDR2 SVGEGT. CDR3 length: 14 amino acids. This CDR3 reads CASRREQSYNEQFF. As DNA, the CDR3 is TGTGCCAGCAGAAGGGAGCAGTCCTACAATGAGCAGTTCTTC.

In its sample, this clonotype is large. This beta chain appears as a stray read in a library generated for alpha chains; its size is not informative. V is TRBV20-1 and J is TRBJ2-3; 8 nucleotides match TRBD1. Trimming cost V 5 bases and J 4 bases; bases outside gene matches: 5. Germline V CDR1 and CDR2: DFQATT, SNEGSKA (reference sequence). CDR3 size: 13 residues. The CDR3 coding sequence is TGCAGTGCTTCCCCGGACAGGGCAGATACGCAGTATTTT. Translation gives CSASPDRADTQYF.

By sample fraction, this clonotype is medium-sized. Found in a library prepared for alpha chains, this beta chain is an off-target read, and its abundance has little meaning. This chain connects TRBV29-1 to TRBJ1-2; TRBD1 matches 12 bases. Germline V gene lookup returns CDR1 SQVTM and CDR2 ANQGSEA. Trimming cost V 0 bases and J 6 bases; bases outside gene matches: 5. CDR3 length: 15 residues. The CDR3 region has the DNA TGCAGCGTTGAAGAGGGGACAGGGGGCAGCGATGGCTACACCTTC. Encoded protein: CSVEEGTGGSDGYTF.

This clonotype is medium-sized within its sample. A library made for alpha chains picked up this beta chain off target, so its size means little. The V call is TRBV25-1, the J call TRBJ2-1, with no clear D. This CDR3 region has 13 residues. Germline V gene data show CDR1 as MGHDK and CDR2 as SYGVNS. V was cut by 2 bases and J by 7 bases, with 9 bases left in between. In nucleotides, the CDR3 is TGTGCCAGCAGTGAACCGGGTAGTAATGAGCAGTTCTTC. It codes for CASSEPGSNEQFF.

Concerning this clonotype: Since it is a stray read in a library aimed at alpha chains, this beta chain has a size that is not meaningful. CDR3 DNA sequence: TGTGCCACCTGGACAGGTAGCACAGATACGCAGTATTTT. It encodes CATWTGSTDTQYF. The V gene is TRBV19, the J gene TRBJ2-3, with TRBD1 identical over 7 bases. The V and J ends lost 10 bases and 0 bases, in that order; junction bases with no gene match: 4. Germline-derived CDR1 and CDR2 are LNHDA and SQIVND (reference sequence). The CDR3 has 13 amino acids.

By share, this clonotype counts as medium-sized. Little can be read into the size of this beta chain, an off-target read in a library designed for alpha chains. CDR3 in amino acids: CASSYGGGRSVYEQYF. The CDR3, as DNA: TGTGCCAGCAGTTACGGCGGAGGCAGGTCAGTCTACGAGCAGTACTTC. This sequence joins TRBV6-2 or TRBV6-3 and TRBJ2-7; D is perhaps TRBD2 (5 bases). Germline V lookup: CDR1 MNHEY, CDR2 SVGEGT. V was shortened by 2 bases and J by 3 bases, with 17 bases between the two germline ends. The CDR3 length is 16 residues.

By sample share, this clonotype is medium-sized (0.01 to 0.1%). A library made for alpha chains picked up this beta chain off target, so its size means little. The V gene is TRBV7-8, the J gene TRBJ1-5; 9 bases are shared with TRBD1. Germline CDR1 SGHVS, CDR2 FQNEAQ. Trimming at V came to 5 bases and at J to 4 bases, leaving 15 bases not matched to a gene. The CDR3 totals 18 residues. This chain's CDR3 is CASSPVPGQGTLNQPQHF. CDR3 nucleotide sequence: TGTGCCAGCAGCCCCGTCCCGGGACAGGGTACGTTAAATCAGCCCCAGCATTTT.

This clonotype has a handful of counts. This beta chain is an off-target read within a library intended for alpha chains, so its frequency means little. J is TRBJ1-1 and V is TRBV12-3 or TRBV12-4, with a possible D match to TRBD1 (6 bases). Trimming stripped 3 bases from V and 3 bases from J, with 11 bases between. The CDR3 is made up of 14 amino acids. The CDR3 here is CASSFQGSDTEAFF. The CDR3 DNA reads as TGTGCCAGCAGTTTTCAGGGGTCGGACACTGAAGCTTTCTTT.

This clonotype is deemed medium-sized. A library prepared for alpha chains yielded this beta chain as an off-target read; its size is of little meaning. The chain couples TRBV9 to TRBJ2-2; no firm D call. V lost 0 bases and J 6 bases, leaving 12 bases between the germline ends. Germline V gives CDR1 SGDLS, CDR2 YYNGEE. This CDR3 comprises 15 residues. For the CDR3, the DNA is TGTGCCAGCAGCGTAGCCCCTACAAGGGCCGGGGAGCTGTTTTTT. It encodes CASSVAPTRAGELFF.

In this sample, this clonotype is medium-sized (0.01 to 0.1%). This beta chain is an off-target read within a library intended for alpha chains, so its frequency means little. The genes are TRBV20-1 and TRBJ2-7; tentative D call: TRBD1 (5 bases). The CDR3 spans 14 residues. Germline assignment: CDR1 DFQATT and CDR2 SNEGSKA (reference sequence). The germline V and J ends were trimmed by 5 bases and 6 bases, with 20 bases remaining between them. CDR3 loop: CSAPRVFGTTEQYF. The CDR3 bases are TGCAGTGCTCCCAGGGTGTTTGGTACTACCGAGCAGTACTTC.